The rows below give T cell receptor beta chains drawn from one sample of a study of neoadjuvant nivolumab and ipilimumab in lung cancer. The method was immunoSEQ multiplex PCR; TCRdb's version includes in-frame clones alone and lacks a portion of them. The sample holds roughly 7,400 clones, around 69% seen once. Here the sequenced sample was tumor tissue, taken after neoadjuvant nivolumab, alone or with ipilimumab, at or shortly before surgery. The receptor source for this set is an adult with non-small cell lung cancer. Both conserved end residues are part of each CDR3. Fields, in order: V gene, J gene, D gene, clone size, CDR3 protein, CDR3 DNA. D genes are given only for firm matches. Size tells how often a clone was seen (once, few, many) or the class of an expanded clone, and some rows leave it out.

v_gene: TRBV7-9; j_gene: TRBJ2-3; d_gene: NA; abundance: medium-sized; CDR3aa: CASSLGLTGSTDTQYF; CDR3nt: TGTGCCAGCAGCTTAGGGCTGACAGGTAGCACAGATACGCAGTATTTT
v_gene: TRBV6-1; j_gene: TRBJ1-1; d_gene: NA; abundance: NA; CDR3aa: CASSLNRANTEAFF; CDR3nt: TGTGCCAGCAGCCTCAACCGCGCGAACACTGAAGCTTTCTTT
v_gene: TRBV5-8; j_gene: TRBJ1-5; d_gene: NA; abundance: once; CDR3aa: CASSIGVTATNQPQHF; CDR3nt: TGTGCCAGCAGCATCGGGGTCACAGCGACCAATCAGCCCCAGCATTTT
v_gene: TRBV11-2; j_gene: TRBJ2-7; d_gene: TRBD2; abundance: once; CDR3aa: CASSFSGRVYEQYF; CDR3nt: TGTGCCAGCAGCTTTAGCGGGAGGGTCTACGAGCAGTACTTC
v_gene: TRBV27; j_gene: TRBJ1-4; d_gene: NA; abundance: NA; CDR3aa: CASSLSQLGLGKLFF; CDR3nt: TGTGCCAGCAGTTTATCACAGCTGGGTCTTGGAAAACTGTTTTTT
v_gene: TRBV28; j_gene: TRBJ2-1; d_gene: NA; abundance: NA; CDR3aa: CASSGGTAITEQFF; CDR3nt: TGTGCCAGCAGTGGAGGGACGGCTATTACGGAGCAGTTCTTC
v_gene: TRBV19; j_gene: TRBJ1-1; d_gene: TRBD1; abundance: NA; CDR3aa: CATQQGANTEAFF; CDR3nt: TGTGCCACCCAACAGGGGGCAAACACTGAAGCTTTCTTT
v_gene: TRBV18; j_gene: TRBJ1-4; d_gene: NA; abundance: NA; CDR3aa: CASSPGREGEKLFF; CDR3nt: TGTGCCAGCTCACCGGGAAGGGAGGGCGAAAAACTGTTTTTT
v_gene: TRBV27; j_gene: TRBJ2-7; d_gene: TRBD1; abundance: NA; CDR3aa: CASSYGRDRGYEQYF; CDR3nt: TGTGCCAGCAGTTACGGCCGGGACAGGGGCTACGAGCAGTACTTC
v_gene: TRBV2; j_gene: TRBJ2-5; d_gene: TRBD1; abundance: large; CDR3aa: CASSPRTGLGETQYF; CDR3nt: TGTGCCAGCAGTCCCCGGACAGGGTTGGGCGAGACCCAGTACTTC
v_gene: TRBV5-4; j_gene: TRBJ1-2; d_gene: NA; abundance: NA; CDR3aa: CASSFESWGGGYTF; CDR3nt: TGTGCCAGCAGCTTCGAAAGCTGGGGTGGGGGCTACACCTTC
v_gene: TRBV19; j_gene: TRBJ1-2; d_gene: TRBD1; abundance: few; CDR3aa: CASGDRARGYTF; CDR3nt: TGTGCCAGTGGGGACAGGGCAAGGGGCTACACCTTC
v_gene: TRBV6-4; j_gene: TRBJ1-2; d_gene: NA; abundance: few; CDR3aa: CASSGGTGTRYTF; CDR3nt: TGTGCCAGCAGTGGGGGTACAGGGACTCGCTACACCTTC
v_gene: TRBV5-1; j_gene: TRBJ1-3; d_gene: NA; abundance: NA; CDR3aa: CASSPRDKPFSGNTIYF; CDR3nt: TGCGCCAGCAGCCCCCGGGACAAACCATTCTCTGGAAACACCATATATTTT
v_gene: TRBV28; j_gene: TRBJ2-7; d_gene: NA; abundance: NA; CDR3aa: CASSSPSGIRNEQYF; CDR3nt: TGTGCCAGCAGTTCACCATCAGGGATTCGGAACGAGCAGTACTTC
v_gene: TRBV29-1; j_gene: TRBJ1-2; d_gene: NA; abundance: NA; CDR3aa: CSVENRAANYGYTF; CDR3nt: TGCAGCGTTGAAAACCGGGCTGCTAACTATGGCTACACCTTC
v_gene: TRBV28; j_gene: TRBJ1-2; d_gene: NA; abundance: NA; CDR3aa: CASSPQEVYYGYTF; CDR3nt: TGTGCCAGCAGTCCGCAGGAGGTGTACTATGGCTACACCTTC
v_gene: TRBV6-1; j_gene: TRBJ2-2; d_gene: TRBD2; abundance: NA; CDR3aa: CASSPGGFTGELFF; CDR3nt: TGTGCCAGCAGTCCGGGGGGATTCACCGGGGAGCTGTTTTTT
v_gene: TRBV7-9; j_gene: TRBJ2-7; d_gene: NA; abundance: NA; CDR3aa: CASSLRGYAALYF; CDR3nt: TGTGCCAGCAGCTTGAGGGGCTACGCAGCCTTGTACTTC
v_gene: TRBV6-1; j_gene: TRBJ2-7; d_gene: NA; abundance: NA; CDR3aa: CASSEGGDYEQYF; CDR3nt: TGTGCCAGCAGTGAAGGGGGGGACTACGAGCAGTACTTC
v_gene: TRBV10-2; j_gene: TRBJ2-3; d_gene: NA; abundance: NA; CDR3aa: CASSEFEADTQYF; CDR3nt: TGCGCCAGCAGTGAATTTGAGGCAGATACGCAGTATTTT
v_gene: TRBV27; j_gene: TRBJ2-7; d_gene: NA; abundance: NA; CDR3aa: CASSPADRSYEQYF; CDR3nt: TGTGCCAGCAGTCCCGCGGACAGATCCTACGAGCAGTACTTC
v_gene: TRBV7-8; j_gene: TRBJ2-7; d_gene: NA; abundance: NA; CDR3aa: CASSLLGSYEQYF; CDR3nt: TGTGCCAGCAGCTTACTGGGCTCCTACGAGCAGTACTTC
v_gene: TRBV6-5; j_gene: TRBJ1-5; d_gene: TRBD1; abundance: NA; CDR3aa: CASSKTGGGNQPQHF; CDR3nt: TGTGCCAGCAGCAAGACAGGGGGCGGGAATCAGCCCCAGCATTTT
v_gene: TRBV28; j_gene: TRBJ2-3; d_gene: NA; abundance: NA; CDR3aa: CASSFNRGTDTQYF; CDR3nt: TGTGCCAGCAGTTTTAACAGGGGCACAGATACGCAGTATTTT
v_gene: TRBV4-2; j_gene: TRBJ2-1; d_gene: NA; abundance: NA; CDR3aa: CASSPLEAAGAQFF; CDR3nt: TGTGCCAGCAGCCCCCTCGAGGCGGCGGGGGCGCAGTTCTTC